One sample yielded the 19 T cell receptor beta chains listed below, sequenced in a study of shared clonotypes between healthy human individuals. The repertoire was sequenced with immunoSEQ multiplex PCR; TCRdb's copy has only in-frame clones and lacks some. The repertoire holds about 710,000 clones, with 72% as singletons. The sequencing input was memory CD4+ T cells sorted from blood. Subset given: CD45RA-negative fraction. Receptors were obtained from a young woman in good health.

The rearrangement links TRBV19 to TRBJ2-7, with 10 bases that match TRBD2. This CDR3 spans 15 amino acids. Per the germline V gene, CDR1 is LNHDA and CDR2 is SQIVND (reference sequence). The trim removed 5 bases at V and 4 bases at J, leaving 8 bases unmatched. CDR3 amino acids: CASSQSLAGFYEQYF. The CDR3 DNA is TGTGCCAGTAGTCAATCACTAGCGGGATTTTACGAGCAGTACTTC.

The rearrangement links TRBV11-2 to TRBJ2-1; 9 positions agree with TRBD2. There are 15 residues in the CDR3. Looked up from germline, CDR1 is SGHAT and CDR2 is FQNNGV. J was trimmed by 8 bases and V by 5 bases; bases with no gene match: 10. The CDR3 reads CASSTQLAGVDEQFF. The CDR3 nucleotides are TGTGCCAGCAGCACCCAATTAGCGGGAGTTGATGAGCAGTTCTTC.

The CDR3 region is CASSQLAGAVSYEQYF. The CDR3 DNA reads as TGCGCCAGCAGCCAATTGGCCGGGGCGGTCTCCTACGAGCAGTACTTC. The chain combines TRBV5-1 with TRBJ2-7; perhaps D is TRBD1 or TRBD2 (5 bases each). Germline loops: CDR1 SGHRS, CDR2 YFSETQ. Trimming stripped 4 bases from V and 0 bases from J, with 17 bases between. This CDR3 region has 16 residues. Full variable domain (remainder filled in from reference TRBV5-1 and TRBJ2-7): KAGVTQTPRYLIKTRGQQVTLSCSPISGHRSVSWYQQTPGQGLQFLFEYFSETQRNKGNFPGRFSGRQFSNSRSEMNVSTLELGDSALYLCASSQLAGAVSYEQYFGPGTRLTVT.

The chain recombines TRBV28 with TRBJ2-6; a weak D match, TRBD2 (5 bases). V shed 4 bases and J shed 0 bases, with 19 bases lying between them. This CDR3 region has 19 residues. CDR1 and CDR2 from the germline V gene are MDHEN and SYDVKM. CDR3 amino acids: CASSSPDFAGGSGANVLTF. CDR3 bases: TGTGCCAGCAGTTCCCCTGACTTCGCGGGCGGCTCTGGGGCCAACGTCCTGACTTTC.

This clone was counted a single time. The genes are TRBV9 and TRBJ2-3; D could derive from TRBD1 or TRBD2 (5 bases each). Per germline, CDR1 SGDLS and CDR2 YYNGEE. Trimming removed 4 bases at V and 2 bases at J, with 14 bases between. This CDR3 is built from 15 residues. In DNA form, the CDR3 reads TGTGCCAGCAGCAAGCGAGCGGACAACACAGATACGCAGTATTTT. Its translation: CASSKRADNTDTQYF. The full variable domain, rest sourced from reference TRBV9 and TRBJ2-3, is DSGVTQTPKHLITATGQRVTLRCSPRSGDLSVYWYQQSLDQGLQFLIQYYNGEERAKGNILERFSAQQFPDLHSELNLSSLELGDSALYFCASSKRADNTDTQYFGPGTRLTVL.

This clone has a handful of counts. The chain links TRBV5-1 to TRBJ2-5; 7 bases line up with TRBD2. Per the germline V gene, CDR1 is SGHRS and CDR2 is YFSETQ. The CDR3 has 16 amino acids. V lost 4 bases, J lost 1 base, and 10 bases stayed unmatched. The CDR3: CASSLRTGGPQETQYF. CDR3 nucleotides: TGCGCCAGCAGCCTCCGAACGGGAGGACCCCAAGAGACCCAGTACTTC.

The chain is built from TRBV28 and TRBJ2-7; possible D gene TRBD1, 6 bases. In germline, CDR1 is MDHEN, CDR2 SYDVKM. The ends were cut back, 5 bases at V and 0 bases at J, with 11 bases in the middle. This CDR3 has 14 amino acids. The CDR3: CASSQGSSSYEQYF. The CDR3 DNA reads TGTGCCAGCAGTCAGGGGTCCTCCTCCTACGAGCAGTACTTC.

The chain uses TRBV12-5 and TRBJ1-5, with no clear D. Per germline, CDR1 LGHNT and CDR2 FRNRAP. Trimming stripped 7 bases from V and 6 bases from J, with 13 bases between. There are 13 residues in the CDR3. The DNA for the CDR3 is TGTGCTAGTGCCTTAAGTGAGGGTCAGCCCCAGCATTTT. It translates to CASALSEGQPQHF.

CDR3 amino acids: CASSRKRETYEQYF. In nucleotides, the CDR3 is TGTGCCAGCAGCCGTAAAAGGGAGACCTACGAGCAGTACTTC. This chain links TRBV11-2 with TRBJ2-7; D perhaps matches TRBD2 (5 bases). This CDR3 comprises 14 residues. Germline V lookup: CDR1 SGHAT, CDR2 FQNNGV. Trimming shortened V by 5 bases and J by 2 bases, and 13 bases separated the two germline ends.

V usage is TRBV21-1 and J usage is TRBJ2-2; the table's D gene call, TRBD1, was not cross checked with the DNA. TRBV21-1 is assigned pseudogene status. The CDR3 runs to 16 residues. CDR3 residues: CASKDLPTGTTGELFF. The CDR3 region has the DNA TGTGCCAGCAAAGACCTCCCGACAGGCACCACCGGGGAGCTGTTTTTT.

Details on this clone: The same CDR3 is also encoded by other DNA sequences in this sample. The rearrangement uses TRBV20-1 and TRBJ2-7, with D possibly being TRBD2 (5 bases). CDR1 and CDR2 from the germline V gene are DFQATT and SNEGSKA (reference sequence). Trimming removed 3 bases from V and 3 bases from J, with 6 bases in between. The length of the CDR3 is 11 residues. The DNA of the CDR3 is TGCAGTGCTAGGGGAGACTACGAGCAGTACTTC. Its protein is CSARGDYEQYF.

V is TRBV5-8 and J is TRBJ2-2; 7 bases align to TRBD2. Germline values: CDR1 SGHTS, CDR2 YDEGEE. The CDR3 spans 13 residues. The V and J ends lost 3 bases and 6 bases, in that order; junction bases with no gene match: 2. The DNA for the CDR3 is TGTGCCAGCAGCTCCGGACTAGCCGGGGAGCTGTTTTTT. Protein: CASSSGLAGELFF.

This chain uses TRBV19 with TRBJ2-1, with a tentative D call TRBD1 (6 bases). The ends were cut back, 6 bases at V and 3 bases at J, with 15 bases in the middle. Germline V lookup: CDR1 LNHDA, CDR2 SQIVND (reference sequence). The CDR3 contains 15 residues. The CDR3 protein is CASSIRGQIYNEQFF. Here the CDR3 DNA reads TGTGCCAGTAGCATAAGGGGACAAATCTACAATGAGCAGTTCTTC.

This clone was seen many times. V usage is TRBV6-5 and J usage is TRBJ2-7; 9 positions agree with TRBD1. Germline V gives CDR1 MNHEY, CDR2 SVGAGI. The CDR3 contains 16 residues. J lost 0 bases, V lost 1 base, and 4 bases had no gene match. DNA for the CDR3: TGTGCCAGCAGTTACTATGGGACAGGGTTCTCCTACGAGCAGTACTTC. Protein: CASSYYGTGFSYEQYF.

The chain employs TRBV29-1 and TRBJ1-2, with D possibly being TRBD1 (5 bases). The CDR3 spans 12 residues. Per germline, CDR1 SQVTM and CDR2 ANQGSEA. Trimming stripped 4 bases from V and 8 bases from J, with 14 bases between. The CDR3 DNA reads TGCAGCGTTGCAGGGACGGTCGGGGGCTACACCTTC. Translated: CSVAGTVGGYTF.

This clone was detected once. This chain uses TRBV5-1 with TRBJ2-5; the D is unclear. Germline CDR1 and CDR2: SGHRS and YFSETQ. V was pared by 3 bases and J by 2 bases, with 5 bases between. The CDR3 length is 12 residues. DNA of the CDR3: TGCGCCAGCAGCTCACAGCAAGAGACCCAGTACTTC. Translated: CASSSQQETQYF.

The chain has TRBV28 and TRBJ1-3, with D possibly being TRBD1 (5 bases). V gave up 5 bases and J gave up 2 bases, with 13 bases separating them. The CDR3 covers 15 residues. Per germline, CDR1 MDHEN and CDR2 SYDVKM. The CDR3 bases are TGTGCCAGCAGTGGTAGAGGGGAGGCTGGAAACACCATATATTTT. Encoded protein: CASSGRGEAGNTIYF.

The rearrangement links TRBV11-2 to TRBJ1-2; D is ambiguous. Trimming shortened V by 5 bases and J by 2 bases, and 12 bases separated the two germline ends. CDR3 length equals 14 residues. The germline gives CDR1 SGHAT, CDR2 FQNNGV. Here the CDR3 DNA reads TGTGCCAGCAGCCGGAGGGCCGGGAACTATGGCTACACCTTC. Amino acids: CASSRRAGNYGYTF.

V and J are TRBV7-8 and TRBJ1-5; TRBD1 is a possible D gene (5 bases). V was shortened by 3 bases and J by 1 base, with 13 bases between the two germline ends. This CDR3 region has 16 residues. Per germline, CDR1 SGHVS and CDR2 FQNEAQ. CDR3 region: CASSLDTSISNQPQHF. The CDR3, as DNA: TGTGCCAGCAGCTTGGACACATCTATAAGCAATCAGCCCCAGCATTTT.